This is a list of T cell receptor beta chains from one sample in a study of breast tumors, draining lymph nodes, adjacent tissues. TCRdb reprocessed the multiplex PCR reads with MiXCR, giving one entry per CDR3 protein. The repertoire holds about 230,000 distinct CDR3 sequences, with about a third as singletons. Sequencing was done on a sample of axillary lymph node tissue. All receptors derive from a female donor with breast cancer. Some clones in this sample may be carry-over from other donors' samples. CDR3s include the opening cysteine and the closing phenylalanine or tryptophan. Each record gives: V gene, J gene, clone size, D gene, CDR3 protein, CDR3 DNA. D genes are given only for firm matches. Not every row has a clone size; where given, it reads once, few, many or a size class.

v_call: TRBV5-5; j_call: TRBJ2-7; clone_size: -; d_call: TRBD1; cdr3_aa: CASSTTAGTANPYEQYF; cdr3_nt: TGTGCCAGCAGCACAACCGCCGGGACAGCGAACCCCTACGAGCAGTACTTC
v_call: TRBV9; j_call: TRBJ2-3; clone_size: many; d_call: -; cdr3_aa: CASSGAVTDTQYF; cdr3_nt: TGTGCCAGCAGCGGAGCGGTCACAGATACGCAGTATTTT
v_call: TRBV7-2; j_call: TRBJ1-3; clone_size: many; d_call: -; cdr3_aa: CASSLDGSSGNTIYF; cdr3_nt: TGTGCCAGCAGCTTAGACGGAAGCTCTGGAAACACCATATATTTT
v_call: TRBV2; j_call: TRBJ1-2; clone_size: medium-sized; d_call: -; cdr3_aa: CASSPDKRNYGYTF; cdr3_nt: TGTGCCAGCAGTCCGGACAAAAGGAACTATGGCTACACCTTC
v_call: TRBV27; j_call: TRBJ2-7; clone_size: -; d_call: TRBD1; cdr3_aa: CASSQGVEQYF; cdr3_nt: TGTGCCAGCAGTCAGGGGGTCGAGCAGTACTTC
v_call: TRBV4-3; j_call: TRBJ2-3; clone_size: many; d_call: TRBD2; cdr3_aa: CASSQDGTSGSTDTQYF; cdr3_nt: TGCGCCAGCAGCCAAGATGGGACTAGCGGGAGCACAGATACGCAGTATTTT
v_call: TRBV6-5; j_call: TRBJ2-5; clone_size: -; d_call: TRBD1; cdr3_aa: CASRLGQGRETQYF; cdr3_nt: TGTGCCAGCAGACTCGGACAGGGAAGGGAGACCCAGTACTTC
v_call: TRBV2; j_call: TRBJ2-3; clone_size: many; d_call: TRBD2; cdr3_aa: CASSDMASGSGLTQYF; cdr3_nt: TGTGCCAGCAGTGATATGGCTAGCGGCAGTGGTCTTACGCAGTATTTT
v_call: TRBV2; j_call: TRBJ2-7; clone_size: many; d_call: -; cdr3_aa: CASSEARLGYHEQYF; cdr3_nt: TGTGCCAGCAGTGAAGCGCGTTTGGGTTACCACGAGCAGTACTTC
v_call: TRBV5-5; j_call: TRBJ2-5; clone_size: many; d_call: -; cdr3_aa: CASSLAAGIETQYF; cdr3_nt: TGTGCCAGCAGCTTGGCGGCGGGAATTGAGACCCAGTACTTC
v_call: TRBV28; j_call: TRBJ1-2; clone_size: -; d_call: -; cdr3_aa: CASESVPRRSGNTF; cdr3_nt: TGTGCCAGCGAGTCCGTCCCTCGCCGCTCTGGAAACACCTTC
v_call: TRBV7-8; j_call: TRBJ1-2; clone_size: few; d_call: -; cdr3_aa: CASSLGLIYGYTF; cdr3_nt: TGTGCCAGCAGCCTAGGACTGATCTATGGCTACACCTTC
v_call: TRBV4-2; j_call: TRBJ2-7; clone_size: many; d_call: -; cdr3_aa: CASSREGDEQYF; cdr3_nt: TGTGCCAGCAGCCGAGAGGGGGACGAGCAGTACTTC
v_call: TRBV14; j_call: TRBJ2-3; clone_size: -; d_call: -; cdr3_aa: CASSQELEGLIPDTQYF; cdr3_nt: TGTGCCAGCAGCCAAGAACTAGAAGGACTTATACCAGATACGCAGTATTTT
v_call: TRBV20-1; j_call: TRBJ1-2; clone_size: -; d_call: TRBD1; cdr3_aa: CSARIQGRGYTF; cdr3_nt: TGCAGTGCTAGGATACAGGGGAGGGGCTACACCTTC
v_call: TRBV13; j_call: TRBJ2-1; clone_size: many; d_call: -; cdr3_aa: CASSLESPNEQFF; cdr3_nt: TGTGCCAGCAGCTTAGAATCCCCCAATGAGCAGTTCTTC
v_call: TRBV6-1; j_call: TRBJ2-5; clone_size: many; d_call: TRBD2; cdr3_aa: CASSRTSRETQYF; cdr3_nt: TGTGCCAGCAGCAGGACTAGTCGCGAGACCCAGTACTTC
v_call: TRBV18; j_call: TRBJ1-5; clone_size: many; d_call: -; cdr3_aa: CASSPSGLGNQPQHF; cdr3_nt: TGTGCCAGCTCGCCCAGCGGGTTGGGCAATCAGCCCCAGCATTTT
v_call: TRBV12-3/TRBV12-4; j_call: TRBJ1-4; clone_size: many; d_call: TRBD1; cdr3_aa: CASSGTGGSVTNEKLFF; cdr3_nt: TGTGCCAGCAGTGGGACAGGGGGATCGGTAACTAATGAAAAACTGTTTTTT
v_call: TRBV6-6; j_call: TRBJ1-4; clone_size: -; d_call: -; cdr3_aa: CASSHPRGRGSTNEKLFF; cdr3_nt: TGTGCCAGCAGTCACCCGAGGGGGAGAGGGTCAACTAATGAAAAACTGTTTTTT
v_call: TRBV11-2; j_call: TRBJ2-7; clone_size: -; d_call: TRBD2; cdr3_aa: CASSLEREDGPLSNEQYF; cdr3_nt: TGTGCCAGCAGCTTAGAACGGGAGGATGGGCCTTTATCCAACGAGCAGTACTTC
v_call: TRBV4-3; j_call: TRBJ1-3; clone_size: many; d_call: -; cdr3_aa: CASSQVFWESSGNTIYF; cdr3_nt: TGCGCCAGCAGCCAAGTGTTTTGGGAGAGCTCTGGAAACACCATATATTTT
v_call: TRBV11-3; j_call: TRBJ1-4; clone_size: many; d_call: -; cdr3_aa: CASSRNTEINEKLFF; cdr3_nt: TGTGCCAGCAGCCGAAATACAGAGATTAATGAAAAACTGTTTTTT
v_call: TRBV6-4; j_call: TRBJ2-5; clone_size: -; d_call: TRBD2; cdr3_aa: CASSDGTSGRFEAQYF; cdr3_nt: TGTGCCAGCAGTGACGGGACTAGCGGGAGGTTTGAGGCCCAGTACTTC
v_call: TRBV5-8; j_call: TRBJ2-5; clone_size: -; d_call: TRBD2; cdr3_aa: CASSPRGGTQYF; cdr3_nt: TGTGCCAGCAGCCCTCGGGGGGGGACCCAGTACTTC
v_call: TRBV5-1; j_call: TRBJ1-1; clone_size: -; d_call: TRBD1; cdr3_aa: CASSQGQGLNTEAFF; cdr3_nt: TGCGCCAGCAGCCAAGGACAGGGCTTGAACACTGAAGCTTTCTTT
v_call: TRBV18; j_call: TRBJ2-2; clone_size: -; d_call: -; cdr3_aa: CASSSNEKAQNTGELFF; cdr3_nt: TGTGCCAGCTCATCCAACGAGAAAGCGCAGAACACCGGGGAGCTGTTTTTT
v_call: TRBV2; j_call: TRBJ2-3; clone_size: many; d_call: TRBD1; cdr3_aa: CASSEAGGRDTQYF; cdr3_nt: TGTGCCAGCAGTGAGGCAGGGGGCCGAGATACGCAGTATTTT
v_call: TRBV24-1; j_call: TRBJ2-3; clone_size: -; d_call: -; cdr3_aa: CATSVGGGTDTQYF; cdr3_nt: TGTGCCACCAGTGTAGGAGGGGGGACGGATACGCAGTATTTT
v_call: TRBV12-3/TRBV12-4; j_call: TRBJ1-4; clone_size: -; d_call: -; cdr3_aa: CASGSGASNEKLFF; cdr3_nt: TGTGCCAGTGGGAGCGGGGCGAGTAATGAAAAACTGTTTTTT
v_call: TRBV15; j_call: TRBJ2-1; clone_size: -; d_call: TRBD2; cdr3_aa: CATSASGRASYNEQFF; cdr3_nt: TGTGCCACCAGCGCTAGCGGGAGGGCTTCCTACAATGAGCAGTTCTTC
v_call: TRBV12-3/TRBV12-4; j_call: TRBJ2-4; clone_size: many; d_call: -; cdr3_aa: CASRNRVQNIQYF; cdr3_nt: TGTGCCAGCAGGAACAGGGTTCAAAACATTCAGTACTTC
v_call: TRBV24-1; j_call: TRBJ2-5; clone_size: many; d_call: -; cdr3_aa: CATSDPRQVQETQYF; cdr3_nt: TGTGCCACCAGTGACCCTCGACAGGTACAAGAGACCCAGTACTTC
v_call: TRBV20-1; j_call: TRBJ1-5; clone_size: once; d_call: -; cdr3_aa: CSAREGGNAGQPQHF; cdr3_nt: TGCAGTGCTAGAGAGGGGGGGAATGCTGGTCAGCCCCAGCATTTT
v_call: TRBV7-2; j_call: TRBJ2-5; clone_size: few; d_call: -; cdr3_aa: CASSLARTQYF; cdr3_nt: TGTGCCAGCAGCTTAGCGCGGACCCAGTACTTC
v_call: TRBV20-1; j_call: TRBJ1-2; clone_size: many; d_call: -; cdr3_aa: CSARPDVGGPYGYTF; cdr3_nt: TGCAGTGCTAGACCTGATGTGGGGGGACCCTATGGCTACACCTTC
v_call: TRBV12-3/TRBV12-4; j_call: TRBJ2-1; clone_size: many; d_call: -; cdr3_aa: CASSLERGTLRDEQFF; cdr3_nt: TGTGCCAGCAGTTTAGAGCGCGGGACCCTCCGCGATGAGCAGTTCTTC
v_call: TRBV6-1; j_call: TRBJ1-2; clone_size: -; d_call: -; cdr3_aa: CASSHGGYYGYTF; cdr3_nt: TGTGCCAGCAGTCACGGCGGCTACTATGGCTACACCTTC
v_call: TRBV2; j_call: TRBJ2-3; clone_size: -; d_call: -; cdr3_aa: CASSAGTLVLDTQYF; cdr3_nt: TGTGCCAGCAGTGCCGGGACACTTGTTTTGGATACGCAGTATTTT